The clone carrying this T cell receptor beta chain was observed a few times. This sample stems from a study of T-cell memory formation after mild COVID-19. In TCRdb, the 5' RACE reads were re-called with MiXCR into one record per CDR3 protein. Of about 470,000 distinct CDR3 sequences in the sample, 18% are singletons; the top ten hold about 12%. J lost 7 bases, V lost 1 base, and 11 bases had no gene match. Germline V gene lookup returns CDR1 KGHSH and CDR2 LQKENI. The CDR3 runs 17 residues. The sequence was collected from an adult woman who had mild COVID-19 (a few samples of this study predate the infection). Cell type and time point are not known. The chain joins TRBV18 to TRBJ2-7; 12 bases match TRBD1. The sequencing sample was made of PBMCs or a T cell subset sorted from them (not recorded which). CDR3: CASSPLHPGQGAGEQYF. Written as DNA, the CDR3 is TGTGCCAGCTCACCACTCCATCCGGGACAGGGGGCTGGGGAGCAGTACTTC.